This T cell receptor (beta chain) was sequenced in a study of CD8 T cells in ankylosing spondylitis. The length of the CDR3 is 15 residues. The V segment lost 3 bases and the J segment 4 bases; nucleotides outside the gene matches: 3. The germline CDR1 and CDR2 sequences are SGHRS and YFSETQ. This clonotype was recorded many times. TCRdb re-derived calls from the 5' RACE reads in MiXCR, one entry per CDR3 protein. The data hold more than 150,000 distinct CDR3 sequences, with over 15% observed a single time. The sample was blood, either unsorted or a sorted T cell fraction (not recorded which). This chain connects TRBV5-1 to TRBJ2-3; 12 bases fit TRBD2. This sequence originates from a male donor aged 5 to 29 with ankylosing spondylitis or in good health (not recorded which). CDR3 in DNA: TGCGCCAGCAGCTCGGGACTAGCGGGTCCAGATACGCAGTATTTT. It yields the protein CASSSGLAGPDTQYF.